This T cell receptor (beta chain) was found in a study of cytomegalovirus exposure and HLA in healthy donors. This PCR relied on a set of 60 Vbeta primers and 13 Jbeta primers. Only in-frame clones appear in the TCRdb table, and some are missing; sequencing was by immunoSEQ multiplex PCR. The sample lists roughly 98,000 clones; around 72% were seen once. Germline V lookup: CDR1 SNHLY, CDR2 FYNNEI. The ends were cut back, 3 bases at V and 6 bases at J, with 18 bases in the middle. This CDR3 has 15 amino acids. Regarding this clone: What it binds is unknown.

Overall study results and limits: It is likely that the observed cluster of highly shared sequence variants was a sequencing artifact. According to reports, the classifier identified cytomegalovirus status with high specificity and sensitivity. Later on, a genetic analysis was performed. It linked a missense variant in DCLRE1C with V- and J-gene trimming of TCR beta. A few V segments could not be told apart, such as TRBV6-2 and TRBV6-3, and were left out.

The genes are TRBV2 and TRBJ2-7, with a weak D call TRBD2 (7 bases). What was sequenced was PBMCs. The TCR comes from a man aged 18 to 30 in good health and CMV-seropositive. The CDR3 loop reads CASSEEGGGHGEQYF. CDR3 nucleotides: TGTGCCAGCAGTGAGGAAGGCGGGGGCCACGGCGAGCAGTACTTC.